Below, 9 T cell receptor beta chains from the same sample are listed, as sequenced in a study of T cell responses to AZD1222 COVID-19 vaccine. Profiling relied on immunoSEQ multiplex PCR, and the TCRdb table lists in-frame clones only, not all of them. The data contain about 140,000 clones, less than 95% of them singletons. The source was peripheral blood, collected on day 0 of AZD1222 vaccination. These receptor sequences come from an adult in good health.

This rearrangement joins TRBV5-1 to TRBJ2-7, with D perhaps matching TRBD1 (5 bases). The germline V gene encodes CDR1 SGHRS and CDR2 YFSETQ. V gave up 1 base and J gave up 5 bases, with 13 bases separating them. The CDR3 is 14 amino acids. The CDR3 spells CASSLTGPRDEQYF. CDR3 DNA: TGCGCCAGCAGCTTGACAGGTCCTCGGGACGAGCAGTACTTC. Full variable domain (missing parts from reference TRBV5-1 and TRBJ2-7): KAGVTQTPRYLIKTRGQQVTLSCSPISGHRSVSWYQQTPGQGLQFLFEYFSETQRNKGNFPGRFSGRQFSNSRSEMNVSTLELGDSALYLCASSLTGPRDEQYFGPGTRLTVT.

The J gene is TRBJ2-6, the V gene TRBV6-6; TRBD1 agrees at 9 bases. CDR3 length equals 19 residues. The germline V gene encodes CDR1 MNHNY and CDR2 SVGAGI (reference sequence). The V gene end was trimmed by 6 bases and the J gene end by 0 bases; junction bases not matched to a gene: 12. Here the CDR3 DNA reads TGTGCCAGCAGCCGAATGCCCGGGACAGGGATCTCTGGGGCCAACGTCCTGACTTTC. Translated: CASSRMPGTGISGANVLTF.

This rearrangement joins TRBV7-3 to TRBJ2-2; a weak D match, TRBD2 (6 bases). Per the germline V gene, CDR1 is SGHTA and CDR2 is FQGTGA. The CDR3 sequence is 15 residues long. Deletions cut 2 bases from V and 4 bases from J, with 11 bases between. The CDR3, as DNA: TGTGCCAGCAGCTTATCAGGCGGGATCACCGGGGAGCTGTTTTTT. This gives the protein CASSLSGGITGELFF.

This rearrangement joins TRBV28 to TRBJ1-5; TRBD1 matches at 7 bases. Trimming removed 6 bases from V and 2 bases from J; junction bases left unmatched: 7. Germline V gene lookup returns CDR1 MDHEN and CDR2 SYDVKM. The CDR3 runs 15 residues. Here the CDR3 reads CASRRQGIRNQPQHF. The CDR3 nucleotides read TGTGCCAGCAGGCGACAGGGCATCCGCAATCAGCCCCAGCATTTT.

Points on this clone: A read error may explain this, as a much larger clone is one base away. The CDR3 nucleotides read TGCGCCAGCAGCCAAGATCAGGGGGGCACTGAAGCTTTCTTT. This encodes CASSQDQGGTEAFF. The J gene is TRBJ1-1, the V gene TRBV4-1; 7 bases are shared with TRBD1. CDR3 size: 14 residues. The ends lost 0 bases at V and 4 bases at J; junction bases unmatched: 2. CDR1 is MGHRA, CDR2 YSYEKL, per germline.

This clone was observed a handful of times. J is TRBJ2-1 and V is TRBV28, with D perhaps matching TRBD2 (6 bases). Trimming took 6 bases from V and 4 from J, leaving 19 bases between them. From germline, CDR1 is MDHEN and CDR2 SYDVKM. The CDR3 extends over 16 amino acids. The DNA for the CDR3 is TGTGCCAGCAGCCCTAACCGGGAGTGGATGTACAATGAGCAGTTCTTC. Amino acid sequence: CASSPNREWMYNEQFF.

This chain uses TRBV5-1 with TRBJ1-5, with a possible D match to TRBD1 (5 bases). The V end lost 4 bases, the J end lost 7 bases, and 12 bases lay between the germline ends. CDR1 and CDR2 from the germline V gene are SGHRS and YFSETQ. This CDR3 is built from 13 residues. DNA for the CDR3: TGCGCCAGCAGCCCCGACAGTGCACAGCCCCAGCATTTT. It is translated as CASSPDSAQPQHF.

The chain has TRBV15 and TRBJ1-1; D unclear. Trimming pared 5 bases from V and 4 bases from J, leaving 8 bases between. This CDR3 comprises 12 residues. CDR1 LNHNV and CDR2 YYDKDF come from the germline V gene (reference sequence). The CDR3 sequence is CATSYRSTEAFF. In nucleotides, the CDR3 is TGTGCCACCAGCTACCGGAGCACTGAAGCTTTCTTT.

The rearrangement joins TRBV6-5 to TRBJ1-5; D is perhaps TRBD1 (5 bases). Looked up from germline, CDR1 is MNHEY and CDR2 is SVGAGI. V gave up 5 bases and J gave up 2 bases, with 10 bases separating them. This CDR3 has 14 residues. Here the CDR3 DNA reads TGTGCCAGCAGTCGAAGGGGACGCAATCAGCCCCAGCATTTT. Encoded protein: CASSRRGRNQPQHF.